The clone carrying this T cell receptor beta chain occurred a few times. What it binds is unknown. This sample was included in a study of post-analysis software for immune sequencing data. Study-wide context: Patients with relapsing-remitting, secondary progressive and progressive-relapsing multiple sclerosis courses were all represented. Points from the study as a whole: Diversity measured as normalized Chao1 was significantly lower in multiple sclerosis patients than in controls. Five TRBV segments, including TRBV5-6, TRBV5-1 and TRBV20-1, were more frequent in patients than controls.

CDR1 SNHLY and CDR2 FYNNEI come from the germline V gene. The CDR3 covers 14 residues. V was clipped by 2 bases and J by 7 bases, with 14 bases between them. Unique-molecular-identifier-tagged TCR beta cDNA libraries were used. T cells numbering about 0.9 to 11 million gave rise to 400,000 to 550,000 cDNA molecules. In TCRdb, the PCR reads were re-called with MiXCR into one record per CDR3 protein. The table shows about 820,000 distinct CDR3 sequences, with around 50% occurring only once. The clonotype comes from a girl under 18 with multiple sclerosis. The sequenced material came from blood. The V and J genes are TRBV2 and TRBJ1-1; D ambiguous. The CDR3 loop is CASSEIRSDGEAFF. The DNA for the CDR3 is TGTGCCAGCAGTGAAATAAGGTCTGATGGTGAAGCTTTCTTT.